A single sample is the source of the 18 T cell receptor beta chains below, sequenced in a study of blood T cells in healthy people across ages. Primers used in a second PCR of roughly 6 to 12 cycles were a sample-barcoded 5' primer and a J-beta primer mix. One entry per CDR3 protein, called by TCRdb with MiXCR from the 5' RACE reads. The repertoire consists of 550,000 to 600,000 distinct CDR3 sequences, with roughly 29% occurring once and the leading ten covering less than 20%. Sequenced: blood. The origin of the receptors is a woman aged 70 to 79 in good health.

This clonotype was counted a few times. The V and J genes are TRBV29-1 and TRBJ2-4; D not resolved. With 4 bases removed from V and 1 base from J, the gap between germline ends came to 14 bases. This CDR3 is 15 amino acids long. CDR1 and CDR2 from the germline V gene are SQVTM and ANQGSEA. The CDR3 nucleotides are TGCAGCGTTGCCCCCTTTGGCAGGGCCAAAAACATTCAGTACTTC. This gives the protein CSVAPFGRAKNIQYF.

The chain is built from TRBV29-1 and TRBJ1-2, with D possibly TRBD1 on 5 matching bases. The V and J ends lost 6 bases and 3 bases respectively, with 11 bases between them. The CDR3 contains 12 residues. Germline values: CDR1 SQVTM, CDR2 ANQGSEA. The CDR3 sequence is CSVLRGDYGYTF. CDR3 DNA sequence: TGCAGCGTCCTCCGGGGCGACTATGGCTACACCTTC.

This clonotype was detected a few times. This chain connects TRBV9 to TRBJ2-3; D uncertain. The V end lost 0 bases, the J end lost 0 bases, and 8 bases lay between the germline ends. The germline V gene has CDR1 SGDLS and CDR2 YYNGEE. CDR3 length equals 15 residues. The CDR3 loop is CASSVGSLSTDTQYF. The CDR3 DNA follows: TGTGCCAGCAGCGTAGGGTCCCTTAGCACAGATACGCAGTATTTT.

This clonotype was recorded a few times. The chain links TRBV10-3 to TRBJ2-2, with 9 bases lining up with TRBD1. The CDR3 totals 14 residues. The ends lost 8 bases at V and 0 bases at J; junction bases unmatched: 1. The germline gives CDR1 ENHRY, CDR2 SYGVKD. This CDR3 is CAIGDRANTGELFF. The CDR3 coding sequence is TGTGCCATCGGGGACAGGGCGAACACCGGGGAGCTGTTTTTT.

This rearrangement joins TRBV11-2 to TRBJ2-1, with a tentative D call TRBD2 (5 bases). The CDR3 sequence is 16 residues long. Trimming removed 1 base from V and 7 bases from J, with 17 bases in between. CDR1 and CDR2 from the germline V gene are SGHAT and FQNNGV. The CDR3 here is CASSLVGRGIRNEQFF. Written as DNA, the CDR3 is TGTGCCAGCAGCTTAGTGGGTCGGGGTATAAGGAATGAGCAGTTCTTC.

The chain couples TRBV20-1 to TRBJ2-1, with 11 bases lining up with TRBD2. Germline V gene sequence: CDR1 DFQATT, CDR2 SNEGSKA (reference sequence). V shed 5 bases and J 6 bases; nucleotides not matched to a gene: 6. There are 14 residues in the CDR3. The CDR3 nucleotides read TGCAGTGCTCCAACTAGCGGGAGTACCAATGAGCAGTTCTTC. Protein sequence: CSAPTSGSTNEQFF.

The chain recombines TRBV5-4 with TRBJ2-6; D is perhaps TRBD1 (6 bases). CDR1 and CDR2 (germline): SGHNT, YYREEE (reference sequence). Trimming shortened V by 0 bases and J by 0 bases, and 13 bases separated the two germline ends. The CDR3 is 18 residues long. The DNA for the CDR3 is TGTGCCAGCAGCTTGGTCCGACAGGTCTTCTCTGGGGCCAACGTCCTGACTTTC. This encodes CASSLVRQVFSGANVLTF.

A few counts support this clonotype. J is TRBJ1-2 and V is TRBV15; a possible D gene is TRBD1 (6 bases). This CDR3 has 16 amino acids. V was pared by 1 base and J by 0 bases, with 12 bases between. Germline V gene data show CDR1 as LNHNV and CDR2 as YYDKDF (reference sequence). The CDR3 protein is CATSRVGTFANYGYTF. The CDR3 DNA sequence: TGTGCCACCAGCAGAGTCGGGACATTCGCTAACTATGGCTACACCTTC.

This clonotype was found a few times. The CDR3 loop is CASSQGTGDQPQHF. CDR3 sequence (DNA): TGTGCCAGCAGCCAAGGGACAGGAGATCAGCCCCAGCATTTT. V gene TRBV4-2 combines with J gene TRBJ1-5; 7 bases map to TRBD1. From germline, CDR1 is LGHNA and CDR2 YNFKEQ. Trimming cost V 1 base and J 5 bases; bases outside gene matches: 2. The CDR3 runs to 14 residues.

The CDR3 sequence: CASSETLGGGYTF. CDR3 DNA: TGTGCCAGCAGTGAAACTTTGGGGGGTGGCTACACCTTC. This chain connects TRBV25-1 to TRBJ1-2; D may be TRBD1 (5 bases). V lost 2 bases to trimming and J lost 7 bases, with 11 bases between them. Per the germline V gene, CDR1 is MGHDK and CDR2 is SYGVNS. The CDR3 covers 13 residues.

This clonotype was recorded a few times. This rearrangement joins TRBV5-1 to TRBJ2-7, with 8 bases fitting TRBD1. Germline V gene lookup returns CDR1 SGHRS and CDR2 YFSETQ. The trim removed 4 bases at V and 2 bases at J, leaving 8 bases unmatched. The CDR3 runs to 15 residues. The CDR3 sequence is CASSPAGTGTYEQYF. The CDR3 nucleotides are TGCGCCAGCAGCCCAGCCGGGACAGGTACCTACGAGCAGTACTTC.

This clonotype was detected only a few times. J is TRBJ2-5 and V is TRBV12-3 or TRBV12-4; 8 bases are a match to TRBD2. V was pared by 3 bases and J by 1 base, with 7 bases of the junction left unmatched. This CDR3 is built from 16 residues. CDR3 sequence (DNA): TGTGCCAGCAGTTTGGGACTAGTGACTTTCCAAGAGACCCAGTACTTC. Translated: CASSLGLVTFQETQYF.

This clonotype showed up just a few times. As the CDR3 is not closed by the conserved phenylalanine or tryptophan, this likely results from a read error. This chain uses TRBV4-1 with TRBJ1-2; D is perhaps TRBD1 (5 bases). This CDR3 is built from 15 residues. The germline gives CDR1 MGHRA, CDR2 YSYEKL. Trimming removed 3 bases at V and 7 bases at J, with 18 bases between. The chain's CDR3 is CASSHPGEGKGGYTI. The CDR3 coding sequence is TGCGCCAGCAGCCATCCCGGGGAGGGGAAGGGTGGCTACACCATC.

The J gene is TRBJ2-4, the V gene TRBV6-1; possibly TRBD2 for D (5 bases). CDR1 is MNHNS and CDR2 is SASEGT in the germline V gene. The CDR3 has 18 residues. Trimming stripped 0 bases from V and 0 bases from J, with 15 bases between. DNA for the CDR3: TGTGCCAGCAGTGAAGCGCTGAGGGAACTATTAGCCAAAAACATTCAGTACTTC. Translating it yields CASSEALRELLAKNIQYF.

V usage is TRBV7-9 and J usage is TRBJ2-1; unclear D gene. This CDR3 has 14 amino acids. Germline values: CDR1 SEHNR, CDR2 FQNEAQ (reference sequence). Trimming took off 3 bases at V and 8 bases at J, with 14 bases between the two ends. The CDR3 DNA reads TGTGCCAGCAGCTTGCTGCCAGGCGAGGATGAGCAGTTCTTC. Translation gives CASSLLPGEDEQFF. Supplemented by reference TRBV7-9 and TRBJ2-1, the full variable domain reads DTGVSQNPRHKITKRGQNVTFRCDPISEHNRLYWYRQTLGQGPEFLTYFQNEAQLEKSRLLSDRFSAERPKGSFSTLEIQRTEQGDSAMYLCASSLLPGEDEQFFGPGTRLTVL.

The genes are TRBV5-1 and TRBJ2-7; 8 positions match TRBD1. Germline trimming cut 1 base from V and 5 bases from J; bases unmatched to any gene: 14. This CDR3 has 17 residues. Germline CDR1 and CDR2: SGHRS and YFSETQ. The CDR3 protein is CASSLTSGQATLHEQYF. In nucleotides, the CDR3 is TGCGCCAGCAGCTTGACGTCGGGACAGGCCACCTTGCACGAGCAGTACTTC. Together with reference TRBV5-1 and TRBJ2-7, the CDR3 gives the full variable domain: KAGVTQTPRYLIKTRGQQVTLSCSPISGHRSVSWYQQTPGQGLQFLFEYFSETQRNKGNFPGRFSGRQFSNSRSEMNVSTLELGDSALYLCASSLTSGQATLHEQYFGPGTRLTVT.

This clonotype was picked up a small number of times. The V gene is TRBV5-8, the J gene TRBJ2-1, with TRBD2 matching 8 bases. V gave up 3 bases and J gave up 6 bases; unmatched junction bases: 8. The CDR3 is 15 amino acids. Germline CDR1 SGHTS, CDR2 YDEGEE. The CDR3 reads CASSSGTSNFNEQFF. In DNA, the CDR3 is TGTGCCAGCAGCTCCGGGACTAGTAATTTCAATGAGCAGTTCTTC.

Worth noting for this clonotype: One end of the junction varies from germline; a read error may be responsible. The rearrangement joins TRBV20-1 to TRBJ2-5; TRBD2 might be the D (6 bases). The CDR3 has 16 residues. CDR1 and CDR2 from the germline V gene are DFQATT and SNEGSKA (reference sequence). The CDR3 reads CSTRDPLRGPQETQYF. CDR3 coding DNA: TGCAGTACTAGAGATCCATTGCGGGGTCCCCAAGAGACCCAGTACTTC.